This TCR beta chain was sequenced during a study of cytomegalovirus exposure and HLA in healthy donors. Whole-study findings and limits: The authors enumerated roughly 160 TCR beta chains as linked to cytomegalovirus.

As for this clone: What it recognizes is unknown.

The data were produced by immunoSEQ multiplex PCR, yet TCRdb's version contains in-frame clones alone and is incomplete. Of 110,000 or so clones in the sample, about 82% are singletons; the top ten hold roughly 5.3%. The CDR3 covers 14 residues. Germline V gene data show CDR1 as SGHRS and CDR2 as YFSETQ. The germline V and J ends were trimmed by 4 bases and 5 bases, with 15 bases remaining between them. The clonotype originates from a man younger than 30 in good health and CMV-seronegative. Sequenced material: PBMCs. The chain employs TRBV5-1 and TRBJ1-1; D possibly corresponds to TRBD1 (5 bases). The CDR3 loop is CASSPAFGGTEAFF. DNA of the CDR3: TGCGCCAGCAGCCCGGCTTTCGGGGGTACTGAAGCTTTCTTT.